The TCR beta chain under discussion was sequenced for a study of cytomegalovirus exposure and HLA in healthy donors. Study results and caveats: TCR association rates varied by HLA locus in a later analysis, with DRB1 highest and HLA-C lowest. In all likelihood, a cluster of highly shared sequence variants was a sequencing artifact.

The study ran its PCR with 60 Vbeta and 13 Jbeta primers. The table came from immunoSEQ multiplex PCR; TCRdb's copy has only in-frame clones and leaves some out. Altogether some 200,000 clones are present, just under 70% being singletons, with the ten largest covering about 3%. As for this clone: What it binds is not known.

This clonotype was sampled from a man between 40 and 49 years old in good health and CMV-seropositive. Sequencing was performed on PBMCs.

CDR3 DNA sequence: TGCGCCAGCAGCCAACCTGGCTCCGTGGAGACCCAGTACTTC. It yields the protein CASSQPGSVETQYF. The rearrangement joins TRBV4-1 to TRBJ2-5; unclear D gene. Germline lookup yields CDR1 MGHRA and CDR2 YSYEKL. With 2 bases removed from V and 5 bases from J, the gap between germline ends came to 12 bases. The CDR3 contains 14 residues.